This T cell receptor beta chain emerged from a study of blood T cells in healthy people across ages. Overall study results and limits: With unsorted PBMCs, a conclusive comparison of naive versus antigen-experienced cells was not possible.

This clonotype was counted only a few times. Its specificity is unknown. The CDR3 consists of 15 residues. CDR1 is DFQATT, CDR2 SNEGSKA, per germline (reference sequence). The ends were cut back, 0 bases at V and 2 bases at J, with 11 bases in the middle. Together with a sample-barcoded 5' primer, a J-beta primer mix was included in a second PCR lasting roughly 7 to 11 cycles. TCRdb reprocessed the 5' RACE reads via MiXCR and lists one record per CDR3 protein. The repertoire holds about 840,000 distinct CDR3 sequences, with 29% as singletons. The sample was also linked to a second study, of T cells of mothers and their children. That publication notes: The study recruited a few healthy Caucasian mothers and their six children as donors.

This chain joins TRBV20-1 and TRBJ1-5; TRBD1 is a possible D gene (5 bases). Material: blood. This sequence originates from a woman in her thirties or forties in good health. This CDR3 is CSARDGGEGNQPQHF. The DNA of the CDR3 is TGCAGTGCTAGAGATGGGGGAGAGGGCAATCAGCCCCAGCATTTT.